The rows below give T cell receptor beta chains drawn from one sample of a study of early T cells in non-severe SARS-CoV-2 infection. TCRdb fed the 5' RACE reads into MiXCR, producing one record per CDR3 protein. The sample has some 60,000 distinct CDR3 sequences; around 12% are singletons. This sample comprised whole blood, obtained at baseline. Receptor source: an adult who was a healthcare worker with PCR-confirmed SARS-CoV-2 infection or an uninfected control (not recorded which). Both conserved end residues are part of each CDR3. The order of the fields is V gene, clone size, J gene, D gene, CDR3 protein, CDR3 DNA. A D gene is named only where the DNA matches it firmly. Expanded clones are given a class, and other clones once, few, many or no size at all.

TRBV7-2	many	TRBJ2-3	TRBD2	CASSSSLAGGSDTQYF	TGTGCCAGCAGCTCATCCCTAGCGGGGGGATCAGATACGCAGTATTTT
TRBV5-1	few	TRBJ2-3	NA	CASSFPVLGGTDTQYF	TGCGCCAGCAGCTTCCCTGTCCTTGGCGGCACAGATACGCAGTATTTT
TRBV20-1	few	TRBJ2-5	TRBD2	CSAGGTSGGEETQYF	TGCAGTGCTGGCGGGACTAGCGGGGGGGAAGAGACCCAGTACTTC
TRBV7-9	few	TRBJ2-3	TRBD2	CASSRTSGSGDTQYF	TGTGCCAGCAGTCGGACTAGCGGGAGTGGAGATACGCAGTATTTT
TRBV12-3/TRBV12-4	many	TRBJ2-2	NA	CASSLTRGENTGELFF	TGTGCCAGCAGTTTAACCCGCGGAGAAAACACCGGGGAGCTGTTTTTT
TRBV4-2	NA	TRBJ1-2	TRBD1	CASSQDWTGTYGYTF	TGTGCCAGCAGCCAAGACTGGACAGGGACCTATGGCTACACCTTC
TRBV10-3	few	TRBJ2-2	NA	CAISETGNTGELFF	TGTGCCATCAGTGAGACAGGGAACACCGGGGAGCTGTTTTTT
TRBV20-1	once	TRBJ2-7	NA	CSAVTQDEQYF	TGCAGTGCCGTGACCCAGGACGAGCAGTACTTC
TRBV11-2	NA	TRBJ2-7	NA	CASSLIDEQYF	TGTGCCAGCAGCTTAATTGACGAGCAGTACTTC
TRBV7-9	NA	TRBJ2-6	NA	CASTPLGGGYGANVLTF	TGTGCCAGCACCCCGTTGGGAGGGGGATATGGGGCCAACGTCCTGACTTTC
TRBV30	NA	TRBJ1-1	NA	CAWSLTRDTEAFF	TGTGCCTGGAGTCTGACGAGGGACACTGAAGCTTTCTTT
TRBV9	NA	TRBJ1-1	NA	CASSVAGTLNTEAFF	TGTGCCAGCAGCGTAGCTGGGACGCTAAACACTGAAGCTTTCTTT
TRBV5-1	NA	TRBJ2-7	NA	CASSLVADYEQYF	TGCGCCAGCAGCTTGGTAGCGGACTACGAGCAGTACTTC
TRBV19	NA	TRBJ2-7	TRBD1	CASSAGTGGYEQYF	TGTGCCAGTAGTGCCGGGACAGGGGGCTACGAGCAGTACTTC
TRBV19	few	TRBJ2-7	NA	CASKPGAGGKEQYF	TGTGCCAGTAAACCGGGGGCCGGCGGTAAGGAGCAGTACTTC
TRBV7-9	NA	TRBJ2-1	NA	CASSLLSRGQDNEQFF	TGTGCCAGCAGCTTACTCTCACGGGGGCAAGACAATGAGCAGTTCTTC
TRBV10-1	few	TRBJ1-1	TRBD1	CASSVRGQILVNTEAFF	TGCGCCAGCAGTGTAAGGGGGCAGATTTTGGTGAACACTGAAGCTTTCTTT
TRBV30	NA	TRBJ1-1	NA	CAWSRGEAFF	TGTGCCTGGAGTAGAGGGGAAGCTTTCTTT
TRBV21-1	NA	TRBJ1-2	NA	CASSLRGPHGYTF	TGTGCCAGCAGTCTTAGGGGGCCCCATGGCTACACCTTC
TRBV20-1	few	TRBJ2-2	TRBD2	CSARLAENTGELFF	TGCAGTGCTCGACTAGCGGAAAACACCGGGGAGCTGTTTTTT
TRBV12-3/TRBV12-4	many	TRBJ1-2	NA	CASSPDSDYGYTF	TGTGCCAGCAGTCCAGACTCGGACTATGGCTACACCTTC
TRBV11-2	few	TRBJ2-1	TRBD2	CASSNSGAPGNEQFF	TGTGCCAGCAGCAATAGCGGGGCACCCGGGAATGAGCAGTTCTTC
TRBV6-2/TRBV6-3	few	TRBJ1-5	NA	CASSYCCERQVLNQPQHF	TGTGCCAGCAGTTATTGCTGTGAAAGACAGGTCTTGAATCAGCCCCAGCATTTT
TRBV24-1	few	TRBJ2-3	TRBD2	CATSETSDTDTQYF	TGTGCCACCAGTGAAACTAGCGACACAGATACGCAGTATTTT
TRBV24-1	many	TRBJ2-1	TRBD2	CATSDPSLAGGRYNEQFF	TGTGCCACCAGTGATCCCTCCTTAGCGGGGGGTCGGTACAATGAGCAGTTCTTC
TRBV25-1	few	TRBJ2-3	TRBD2	CASRGTSGASTDTQYF	TGTGCCAGCAGGGGGACTAGCGGGGCGAGCACAGATACGCAGTATTTT
TRBV7-6	many	TRBJ2-2	TRBD1	CASSLTGGAGGELFF	TGTGCCAGCAGCCTAACAGGGGGCGCAGGCGGGGAGCTGTTTTTT
TRBV7-9	many	TRBJ2-7	TRBD1	CASSIRDRASHEQYF	TGTGCCAGCAGTATCCGGGACAGGGCATCCCACGAGCAGTACTTC
TRBV5-4	NA	TRBJ2-5	NA	CASSFREETQYF	TGTGCCAGCAGCTTCCGGGAAGAGACCCAGTACTTC
TRBV11-2	few	TRBJ2-5	NA	CASSPTGRAQETQYF	TGTGCCAGCAGCCCAACCGGAAGGGCCCAAGAGACCCAGTACTTC
TRBV7-9	few	TRBJ2-7	NA	CASSHIRDPGEQYF	TGTGCCAGCAGCCACATCCGGGACCCGGGGGAGCAGTACTTC
TRBV11-2	few	TRBJ2-7	TRBD2	CASSFLADYEQYF	TGTGCCAGCAGCTTCCTAGCGGACTACGAGCAGTACTTC